This T cell receptor beta chain was captured by sequencing in a study of blood T cell repertoires in COVID-19. Across the whole study: T cells, B-cell-depleted T cells, or PBMCs supplied cDNA or gDNA.

The data were produced by immunoSEQ multiplex PCR, yet TCRdb's version contains in-frame clones alone and is incomplete. The sample lists around 210,000 clones; around 89% were seen once. Germline CDR1 and CDR2: SEHNR and FQNEAQ (reference sequence). V dropped 5 bases and J dropped 4; count of bases not matched to a gene: 15. The CDR3 sequence is 17 residues long. V is TRBV7-9 and J is TRBJ2-3; 7 bases agree with TRBD1. This receptor was taken from a young woman who had recovered from COVID-19. The source material was PBMCs or T cells enriched from blood (not recorded which). The DNA for the CDR3 is TGTGCCAGCAGCACGATCCGGGACAGATTCCGTCCAGATACGCAGTATTTT. It specifies CASSTIRDRFRPDTQYF.